Presented here are 29 T cell receptor beta chains from one specimen sequenced in a study of T cell repertoires in cytomegalovirus infection. TCRdb redid the calling of the reads with MiXCR, one entry per CDR3 protein. The repertoire holds about 260,000 distinct CDR3 sequences, with 12% to 15% as singletons. The sequenced material came from PBMCs. The receptors stem from a human donor in good health (CMV status not recorded). Some clones in this sample may be carry-over from other donors' samples.

This clonotype was counted once. This rearrangement joins TRBV29-1 to TRBJ1-5, with 7 bases matching TRBD1. Trimming took 4 bases from V and 4 from J; bases not matched to a gene: 1. Germline V gene lookup returns CDR1 SQVTM and CDR2 ANQGSEA. The CDR3 totals 12 residues. The CDR3 nucleotides are TGCAGCGTTGCCAGGGGGAATCAGCCCCAGCATTTT. It is translated as CSVARGNQPQHF.

This clonotype was recorded at least ten times. The chain recombines TRBV11-2 with TRBJ2-2; the match to TRBD1 covers 11 bases. Germline V lookup: CDR1 SGHAT, CDR2 FQNNGV. The CDR3 has 17 residues. J was trimmed by 5 bases and V by 6 bases; bases with no gene match: 11. CDR3 residues: CASSSGTGGPGTGELFF. The CDR3 coding sequence is TGTGCCAGCAGTAGCGGGACAGGGGGACCGGGAACCGGGGAGCTGTTTTTT. Supplemented by reference TRBV11-2 and TRBJ2-2, the full variable domain reads EAGVAQSPRYKIIEKRQSVAFWCNPISGHATLYWYQQILGQGPKLLIQFQNNGVVDDSQLPKDRFSAERLKGVDSTLKIQPAKLEDSAVYLCASSSGTGGPGTGELFFGEGSRLTVL.

The genes are TRBV20-1 and TRBJ2-7; D is unresolved. Trimming cost V 1 base and J 9 bases, with 13 bases left between them. The CDR3 spans 12 residues. CDR1 DFQATT and CDR2 SNEGSKA come from the germline V gene (reference sequence). CDR3: CSARGVGDWQYF. The CDR3 coding sequence is TGCAGTGCTAGAGGGGTCGGAGACTGGCAGTACTTC.

The table lists this clonotype with a few counts. The chain joins TRBV10-2 to TRBJ2-6, with a weak D call TRBD1 (6 bases). Germline V gene sequence: CDR1 WSHSY, CDR2 SAAADI. V lost 0 bases, J lost 0 bases, and 6 bases lay in between. The CDR3 length is 16 residues. Written as DNA, the CDR3 is TGCGCCAGCAGTGAGTCAGGGGGCTCTGGGGCCAACGTCCTGACTTTC. Its translation is CASSESGGSGANVLTF.

This clonotype was detected once. The genes are TRBV18 and TRBJ1-2, with 10 nucleotides matching TRBD1. Germline V gene sequence: CDR1 KGHSH, CDR2 LQKENI. The CDR3 length is 15 residues. V dropped 3 bases and J dropped 5; count of bases not matched to a gene: 6. The CDR3, as DNA: TGTGCCAGCTCACCGAACCTGGACAGGGGGTATGGCTACACCTTC. This codes for CASSPNLDRGYGYTF. The variable domain in full, with the rest retrieved from reference TRBV18 and TRBJ1-2, is NAGVMQNPRHLVRRRGQEARLRCSPMKGHSHVYWYRQLPEEGLKFMVYLQKENIIDESGMPKERFSAEFPKEGPSILRIQQVVRGDSAAYFCASSPNLDRGYGYTFGSGTRLTVV.

Ten or more counts support this clonotype. CDR3: CASSPYTGAHTGELFF. DNA of the CDR3: TGTGCCAGCAGCCCCTATACAGGGGCGCACACCGGGGAGCTGTTTTTT. The genes are TRBV7-3 and TRBJ2-2; 7 bases are shared with TRBD1. The ends lost 5 bases at V and 3 bases at J; junction bases unmatched: 9. In germline, CDR1 is SGHTA, CDR2 FQGTGA. The CDR3 runs to 16 residues.

This clonotype has more than one count but fewer than ten. The chain uses TRBV28 and TRBJ2-2; 9 positions agree with TRBD1. V was pared by 3 bases and J by 1 base, with 3 bases of the junction left unmatched. The CDR3 is 16 residues long. Germline CDR1 MDHEN, CDR2 SYDVKM. The CDR3 region has the DNA TGTGCCAGCAGTTTTTGGACAGGGGTGAACACCGGGGAGCTGTTTTTT. Amino acid sequence: CASSFWTGVNTGELFF.

This clonotype occurred many times. The chain recombines TRBV7-6 with TRBJ2-1; D gene unclear. Trimming left V 4 bases short and J 5 bases short, with 6 bases between. Per the germline V gene, CDR1 is SGHVS and CDR2 is FNYEAQ. The CDR3 spans 12 residues. The DNA for the CDR3 is TGTGCCAGCAGCTCAAATAACAATGAGCAGTTCTTC. Its translation: CASSSNNNEQFF.

This clonotype appeared many times. J is TRBJ2-1 and V is TRBV7-2; a weak D match, TRBD2 (6 bases). The length of the CDR3 is 17 residues. From germline, CDR1 is SGHTA and CDR2 FQGNSA. V dropped 0 bases and J dropped 8 bases, with 20 bases sitting between them. The CDR3 loop is CASSLAATGLLVYEQFF. CDR3 coding DNA: TGTGCCAGCAGCTTAGCTGCTACGGGACTGCTAGTCTATGAGCAGTTCTTC.

This rearrangement joins TRBV29-1 to TRBJ1-4, with D unresolved. CDR3 length: 14 amino acids. Germline loops: CDR1 SQVTM, CDR2 ANQGSEA. The ends were cut back, 1 base at V and 7 bases at J, with 13 bases in the middle. The CDR3 reads CSVEAQGLGEKLFF. The CDR3 DNA follows: TGCAGCGTTGAAGCTCAAGGGTTAGGTGAAAAACTGTTTTTT.

This clonotype was recorded a few times. V usage is TRBV29-1 and J usage is TRBJ1-2, with TRBD1 matching 9 bases. CDR1 is SQVTM and CDR2 is ANQGSEA in the germline V gene. The CDR3 covers 15 residues. With 7 bases clipped from V and 4 bases from J, the junction kept 13 bases outside the gene matches. Here the CDR3 DNA reads TGCAGCGCCCAGGGGCGGGACAGGGCAGGCTATGGCTACACCTTC. This sequence encodes CSAQGRDRAGYGYTF. The full variable domain, with the rest looked up from reference TRBV29-1 and TRBJ1-2, is SAVISQKPSRDICQRGTSLTIQCQVDSQVTMMFWYRQQPGQSLTLIATANQGSEATYESGFVIDKFPISRPNLTFSTLTVSNMSPEDSSIYLCSAQGRDRAGYGYTFGSGTRLTVV.

CDR3 residues: CASIGQPYEQYF. The DNA for the CDR3 is TGTGCCAGCATTGGACAGCCATACGAGCAGTACTTC. The chain employs TRBV2 and TRBJ2-7; possibly TRBD1 for D (6 bases). The CDR3 consists of 12 residues. The V and J ends lost 7 bases and 4 bases respectively, with 11 bases between them. Germline values: CDR1 SNHLY, CDR2 FYNNEI.

This clonotype was counted between two and nine times. The chain links TRBV29-1 to TRBJ2-1, with TRBD1 matching 8 bases. Germline trimming cut 2 bases from V and 9 bases from J; bases unmatched to any gene: 6. The CDR3 has 13 residues. The V gene's germline CDR1 is SQVTM and CDR2 ANQGSEA. The CDR3 DNA reads as TGCAGCGTTGAAACAGGACAGGGAACTGAGCAGTTCTTC. Protein sequence: CSVETGQGTEQFF.

This clonotype was seen at least ten times. The chain carries TRBV7-2 and TRBJ1-2; 10 positions agree with TRBD1. CDR1 is SGHTA and CDR2 is FQGNSA in the germline V gene. The CDR3 runs to 16 residues. J gave up 3 bases and V 3 bases, and 7 bases lay outside the gene matches. The CDR3 protein is CASSFLPGTGDYGYTF. CDR3 nucleotide sequence: TGTGCCAGCAGCTTCTTACCAGGGACAGGGGACTATGGCTACACCTTC.

This clonotype was found many times. The V gene is TRBV6-1, the J gene TRBJ2-7, with D maybe TRBD1 (6 bases). This CDR3 has 14 residues. V was clipped by 6 bases and J by 4 bases, with 16 bases between them. Germline V CDR1 and CDR2: MNHNS, SASEGT. The CDR3 sequence is CASRADRLIYEQYV. In DNA, the CDR3 is TGTGCCAGCAGGGCGGACAGACTAATTTACGAGCAGTACGTC.

This clonotype was picked up many times. J is TRBJ2-5 and V is TRBV7-2; D is undetermined. The CDR3 contains 13 residues. Looked up from germline, CDR1 is SGHTA and CDR2 is FQGNSA. The V end was cut by 1 base, the J end by 2 bases, with 5 bases between. CDR3: CASSLVIQETQYF. The CDR3 nucleotides are TGTGCCAGCAGCTTAGTTATACAAGAGACCCAGTACTTC.

This clonotype was found a few times. The genes are TRBV9 and TRBJ1-1, with D perhaps matching TRBD1 (5 bases). Germline V gene data show CDR1 as SGDLS and CDR2 as YYNGEE. There are 14 residues in the CDR3. V was clipped by 4 bases and J by 7 bases, with 17 bases between them. CDR3 sequence reads: CASSRTGTLIEAFF. CDR3 DNA sequence: TGTGCCAGCAGCCGCACCGGGACCCTAATTGAAGCTTTCTTT.

V and J are TRBV5-1 and TRBJ2-1, with 8 bases fitting TRBD1. The CDR3 runs to 13 residues. J lost 7 bases, V lost 6 bases, and 6 bases had no gene match. Germline V gene lookup returns CDR1 SGHRS and CDR2 YFSETQ. The CDR3 here is CASKRQGANEQFF. The CDR3 DNA reads as TGCGCCAGCAAGAGGCAGGGGGCGAATGAGCAGTTCTTC.

The J gene is TRBJ2-2, the V gene TRBV5-6; TRBD1 is a possible D gene (5 bases). Germline assignment: CDR1 SGHDT and CDR2 YYEEEE. The CDR3 is 15 residues long. V lost 2 bases and J lost 5, with 13 bases in between. CDR3 in amino acids: CASSFAGKGTGELFF. The CDR3 region has the DNA TGTGCCAGCAGCTTCGCAGGAAAGGGGACCGGGGAGCTGTTTTTT.

This clonotype was seen a handful of times. The chain uses TRBV6-2 or TRBV6-3 and TRBJ1-4; 9 bases are shared with TRBD1. From germline, CDR1 is MNHEY and CDR2 SVGEGT. The CDR3 length is 15 residues. The V gene end was trimmed by 5 bases and the J gene end by 8 bases; junction bases not matched to a gene: 9. Here the CDR3 DNA reads TGTGCCAGCAGTCACCAGACAGGGGGAGAAGAAAAACTGTTTTTT. Its protein product is CASSHQTGGEEKLFF.

V is TRBV11-2 and J is TRBJ2-2; D is undetermined. In germline, CDR1 is SGHAT, CDR2 FQNNGV. The V end lost 5 bases, the J end lost 7 bases, and 14 bases lay between the germline ends. This CDR3 contains 14 residues. Here the CDR3 reads CASSIVADGGELFF. For the CDR3, the DNA is TGTGCCAGCAGCATTGTGGCGGATGGCGGGGAGCTGTTTTTT.

The chain joins TRBV6-6 to TRBJ1-4; 7 positions match TRBD1. This CDR3 contains 14 residues. J gave up 3 bases and V 6 bases, and 4 bases lay outside the gene matches. Germline-derived CDR1 and CDR2 are MNHNY and SVGAGI (reference sequence). The CDR3 is CASRSQGANEKLFF. Here the CDR3 DNA reads TGTGCCAGCAGATCCCAGGGGGCTAATGAAAAACTGTTTTTT.

A note on this clonotype: A much bigger clone sits one base away, suggesting this may be a read error. The chain is built from TRBV28 and TRBJ2-7; 7 nucleotides agree with TRBD2. Germline values: CDR1 MDHEN, CDR2 SYDVKM. This CDR3 has 16 residues. The ends lost 0 bases at V and 3 bases at J; junction bases unmatched: 8. The CDR3 loop is CASSLWLAVGSYEQYF. The CDR3 region has the DNA TGTGCCAGCAGTTTATGGCTAGCGGTGGGGAGCTACGAGCAGTACTTC.

This clonotype was observed many times. The rearrangement joins TRBV7-2 to TRBJ2-7; possibly TRBD1 for D (6 bases). The V gene's germline CDR1 is SGHTA and CDR2 FQGNSA. The V end was cut by 3 bases, the J end by 3 bases, with 12 bases between. There are 14 residues in the CDR3. The CDR3 loop is CASSFSRTDYEQYF. In DNA form, the CDR3 reads TGTGCCAGCAGCTTTTCTAGGACAGACTACGAGCAGTACTTC.

This clonotype was seen repeatedly, ten times or more. V and J are TRBV11-2 and TRBJ2-1, with 9 bases aligning to TRBD2. This CDR3 comprises 15 residues. The ends lost 5 bases at V and 7 bases at J; junction bases unmatched: 9. The germline gives CDR1 SGHAT, CDR2 FQNNGV. CDR3 residues: CASSPLAGSFNEQFF. In nucleotides, the CDR3 is TGTGCCAGCAGCCCACTAGCGGGTAGTTTTAATGAGCAGTTCTTC.

As to this clonotype: Just one base apart from a much larger clone, this may be a read error. This chain joins TRBV12-3 or TRBV12-4 and TRBJ2-1, with 11 bases that match TRBD2. The CDR3 covers 15 residues. The CDR3 nucleotides are TGTGCCTGCAGTTTTACTAGCGGGAGTGCCCATGAGCAGTTCTTC. The encoded protein is CACSFTSGSAHEQFF.

The V call is TRBV20-1, the J call TRBJ2-5; 8 bases fit TRBD2. J gave up 5 bases and V 2 bases, and 10 bases lay outside the gene matches. Germline CDR1 DFQATT, CDR2 SNEGSKA (reference sequence). The CDR3 length is 15 residues. The CDR3 sequence is CSARRPAGGPETQYF. The CDR3 DNA sequence: TGCAGTGCTAGACGCCCGGCGGGGGGACCTGAGACCCAGTACTTC.

In this sample, this clonotype turned up many times. The V call is TRBV7-3, the J call TRBJ2-2; 9 bases are a match to TRBD2. The CDR3 loop spans 15 amino acids. V was pared by 3 bases and J by 4 bases, with 3 bases of the junction left unmatched. Germline CDR1 SGHTA, CDR2 FQGTGA. The CDR3 sequence: CASSFSGSATGELFF. The CDR3 bases are TGTGCCAGCAGCTTTAGCGGGAGCGCCACCGGGGAGCTGTTTTTT.

This clonotype was seen a handful of times. The chain carries TRBV7-9 and TRBJ2-1, with TRBD1 as a possible D gene (6 bases). This CDR3 has 12 amino acids. Germline lookup yields CDR1 SEHNR and CDR2 FQNEAQ (reference sequence). V was trimmed by 2 bases and J by 9 bases, leaving 8 bases between them. CDR3 sequence reads: CASSLQGSEQFF. CDR3 nucleotide sequence: TGTGCCAGCAGCTTACAGGGGAGTGAGCAGTTCTTC. The variable domain in full, with the rest retrieved from reference TRBV7-9 and TRBJ2-1, is DTGVSQNPRHKITKRGQNVTFRCDPISEHNRLYWYRQTLGQGPEFLTYFQNEAQLEKSRLLSDRFSAERPKGSFSTLEIQRTEQGDSAMYLCASSLQGSEQFFGPGTRLTVL.